This T cell receptor (beta chain) was recovered during a study of Graves' ophthalmopathy and Graves' hyperthyroidism. This CDR3 contains 13 residues. CDR1 MNHEY and CDR2 SMNVEV come from the germline V gene (reference sequence). V lost 5 bases and J lost 11; bases outside the gene matches: 6. The sample holds a few counts of this clonotype. The TCR beta CDR3 regions underwent amplification from RNA transcripts. The first-round RT-PCR employed HTBI primers together with the Qiagen OneStep RT-PCR kit. A multiplex PCR was then performed as the second round. TCRdb independently ran MiXCR on the multiplex PCR reads; one entry per CDR3 protein. The sample holds 350,000 to 450,000 distinct CDR3 sequences; 20% to 25% are singletons and the top ten take around 3.1%.

This clonotype was sampled from a young woman with stable Graves' hyperthyroidism. Sequenced sample: peripheral blood. The chain has TRBV27 and TRBJ1-1, with 12 nucleotides matching TRBD1. DNA of the CDR3: TGTGCCAGCAGTCTTGGGACAGGGGGCCTGGCTTTCTTT. It is translated as CASSLGTGGLAFF.